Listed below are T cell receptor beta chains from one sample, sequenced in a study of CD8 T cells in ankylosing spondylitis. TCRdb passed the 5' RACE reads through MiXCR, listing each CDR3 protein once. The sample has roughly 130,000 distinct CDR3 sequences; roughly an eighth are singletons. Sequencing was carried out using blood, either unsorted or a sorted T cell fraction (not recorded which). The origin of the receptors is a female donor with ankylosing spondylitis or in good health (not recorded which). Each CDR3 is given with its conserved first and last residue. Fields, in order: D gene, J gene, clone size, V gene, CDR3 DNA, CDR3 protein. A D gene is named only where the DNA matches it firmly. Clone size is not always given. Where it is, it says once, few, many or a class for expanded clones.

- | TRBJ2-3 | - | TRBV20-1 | TGCAGTGCTAGATTATTAGCTCGGACAGATACGCAGTATTTT | CSARLLARTDTQYF
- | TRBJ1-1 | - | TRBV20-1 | TGCAGTGCAGAGGACGGGGGGAATGATGAAGCTTTCTTT | CSAEDGGNDEAFF
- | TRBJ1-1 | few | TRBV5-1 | TGCGCCAGCAGCTTGGTGGTGGAGGGCACTGAAGCTTTCTTT | CASSLVVEGTEAFF
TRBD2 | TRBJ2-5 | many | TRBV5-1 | TGCGCCAGCAGCAGACTAGCGGGAATGGAGACCCAGTACTTC | CASSRLAGMETQYF
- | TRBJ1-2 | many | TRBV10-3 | TGTGCCATCCTGAGGGAGAACTATGGCTACACCTTC | CAILRENYGYTF
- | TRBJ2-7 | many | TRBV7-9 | TGTGCCAGCAGCGGAACCCCGGGACCCCGGAGCTACGAGCAGTACTTC | CASSGTPGPRSYEQYF
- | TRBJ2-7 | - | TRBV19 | TGTGCCAGTAGTATAGATCACTCCTACGAGCAGTACTTC | CASSIDHSYEQYF
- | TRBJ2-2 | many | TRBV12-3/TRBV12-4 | TGTGCCAGCGCCCGGTCCGGGGAGCTGTTTTTT | CASARSGELFF
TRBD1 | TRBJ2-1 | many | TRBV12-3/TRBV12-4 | TGTGCCAGCAGGCCGGACAGGTTCATTAGGTGGAGCGATGAGCAGTTCTTC | CASRPDRFIRWSDEQFF
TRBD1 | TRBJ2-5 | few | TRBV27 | TGTGCCAGCAGTGGCTCCGGGACAGGAAAAGAGACCCAGTACTTC | CASSGSGTGKETQYF
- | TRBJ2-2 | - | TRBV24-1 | TGTGCCACCAGTGTCCTCATGGGCGGGGAGCTGTTTTTT | CATSVLMGGELFF
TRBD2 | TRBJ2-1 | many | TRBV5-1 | TGCGCCAGCAGCGCCCTAGCGGGACACAATGAGCAGTTCTTC | CASSALAGHNEQFF
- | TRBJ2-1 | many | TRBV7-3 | TGTGCCAGCAGCTTAGGGCCGGGGGCGGGTGAGCAGTTCTTC | CASSLGPGAGEQFF
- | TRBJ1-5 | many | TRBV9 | TGTGCCAGCAGCGTATCCCCCAATCAGCCCCAGCATTTT | CASSVSPNQPQHF
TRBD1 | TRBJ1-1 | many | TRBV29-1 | TGCAGCGTTAGACAGGGGCTGAACACTGAAGCTTTCTTT | CSVRQGLNTEAFF
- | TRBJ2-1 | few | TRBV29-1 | TGCAGCGGGGACTCGTACAATGAGCAGTTCTTC | CSGDSYNEQFF
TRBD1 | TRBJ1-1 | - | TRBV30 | TGTGCCTGGGGACAGGAGAACACTGAAGCTTTCTTT | CAWGQENTEAFF
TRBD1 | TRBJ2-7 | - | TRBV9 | TGTGCCAGCAGCGCAAACTTAGGACAGGGGCCGCTCGAGCAGTACTTC | CASSANLGQGPLEQYF
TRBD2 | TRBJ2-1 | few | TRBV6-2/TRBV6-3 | TGTGCCAGCAGTTACGTGACTAGCGGGAGTATCAAAAACAATGAGCAGTTCTTC | CASSYVTSGSIKNNEQFF
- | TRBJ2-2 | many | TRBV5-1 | TGCGCCAGCAGCCTGGACAGTAACACCGGGGAGCTGTTTTTT | CASSLDSNTGELFF
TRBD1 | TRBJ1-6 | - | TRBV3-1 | TGTGCCAGCAGCCAGGAAGACAGGGCGAATTCACCCCTCCACTTT | CASSQEDRANSPLHF
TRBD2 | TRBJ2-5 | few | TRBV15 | TGTGCCACCAGCAGAATGCCGGGACTAGCAGAGACCCAGTACTTC | CATSRMPGLAETQYF
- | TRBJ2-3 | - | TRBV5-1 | TGCGCCAGCAGCTTCATGAGGCAGGGGTCCACAGATACGCAGTATTTT | CASSFMRQGSTDTQYF
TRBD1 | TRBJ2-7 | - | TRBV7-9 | TGTGCCAGCAGTTGGGGACAGGGACCCTACGAGCAGTACTTC | CASSWGQGPYEQYF
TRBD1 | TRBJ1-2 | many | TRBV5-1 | TGCGCCAGCAGCCTTGGGGACAGGGTTCCAGAAGGCTACACCTTC | CASSLGDRVPEGYTF
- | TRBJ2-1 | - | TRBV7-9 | TGTGCCAGCAAAAAACAGGAAACCTCCTACAATGAGCAGTTCTTC | CASKKQETSYNEQFF
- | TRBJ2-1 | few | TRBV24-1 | TGTGCCACCAGAGACCCCCAAGGGTCTCGCAATGAGCAGTTCTTC | CATRDPQGSRNEQFF
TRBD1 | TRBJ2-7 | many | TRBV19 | TGTGCCAGTTCCACCGGGACAGGCCTGGTCTACGAGCAGTACTTC | CASSTGTGLVYEQYF
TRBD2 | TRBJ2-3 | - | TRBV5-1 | TGCGCCAGCAGCCCTAGCGGGGGGTTCACAGATACGCAGTATTTT | CASSPSGGFTDTQYF
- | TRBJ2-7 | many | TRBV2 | TGTGCCAGCAGTGAAAATTCTGACTCCTACGAGCAGTACTTC | CASSENSDSYEQYF
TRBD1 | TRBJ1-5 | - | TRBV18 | TGTGCCAGCTCATCCGGGACAGCTCCAAATCAGCCCCAGCATTTT | CASSSGTAPNQPQHF
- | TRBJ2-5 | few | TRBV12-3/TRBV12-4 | TGTGCCAGCGGACTGGTGGTGGAGACCCAGTACTTC | CASGLVVETQYF
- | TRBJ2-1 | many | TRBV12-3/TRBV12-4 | TGTGCCAGCAGTCCGGGAACCCCGGTACTTTACAATGAGCAGTTCTTC | CASSPGTPVLYNEQFF
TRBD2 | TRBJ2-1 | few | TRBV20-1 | TGCAGTGCTCTAAGGACTAGCGGAGTGAATGAGCAGTTCTTC | CSALRTSGVNEQFF
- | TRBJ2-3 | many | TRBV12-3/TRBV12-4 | TGTGCCAGCCGTTCTGGCCCAGATACGCAGTATTTT | CASRSGPDTQYF
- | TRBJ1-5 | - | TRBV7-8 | TGTGCCAGCAGCACGAGGCCCAATCAGCCCCAGCATTTT | CASSTRPNQPQHF
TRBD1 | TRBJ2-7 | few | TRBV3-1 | TGTGCCAGCAGCCCTAATTGGACAGGGTCGCGGCAGTACTTC | CASSPNWTGSRQYF
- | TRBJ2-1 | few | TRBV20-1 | TGCAGTGCTCCCCTTGGCGAGGAGCAGTTCTTC | CSAPLGEEQFF
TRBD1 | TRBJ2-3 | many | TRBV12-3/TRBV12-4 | TGTGCCAGCAGTTTGGGACAGGGGGTTTGGACAGATACGCAGTATTTT | CASSLGQGVWTDTQYF
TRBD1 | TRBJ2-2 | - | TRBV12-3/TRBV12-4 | TGTGCCAGCAGGACACAGGGGGCAGGAGGGGAGCTGTTTTTT | CASRTQGAGGELFF
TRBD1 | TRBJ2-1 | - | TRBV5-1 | TGCGCCAGCAGCTCGGGACAGGGGGCTGGCGATGAGCAGTTCTTC | CASSSGQGAGDEQFF
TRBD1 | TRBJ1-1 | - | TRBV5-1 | TGCGCCAGCAGCCTTGACGGACAGGAGAACACTGAAGCTTTCTTT | CASSLDGQENTEAFF
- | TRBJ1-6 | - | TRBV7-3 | TGTGCCAGCAGACAGGGAGTGAAGTATAGCTCCTATAATTCACCCCTCCACTTT | CASRQGVKYSSYNSPLHF
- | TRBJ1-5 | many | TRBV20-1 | TGCAGTGCTAGAGCTCACCAACAGGGAAACAATCAGCCCCAGCATTTT | CSARAHQQGNNQPQHF
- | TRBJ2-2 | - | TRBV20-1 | TGCAGTGCTAAGTCCGGCCGACTGGGCGGGGAGCTGTTTTTT | CSAKSGRLGGELFF
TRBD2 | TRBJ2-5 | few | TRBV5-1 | TGCGCCAGCAGCCCCGGGGGGGCCAAAGAGACCCAGTACTTC | CASSPGGAKETQYF
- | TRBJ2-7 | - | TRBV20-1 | TGCAGTGTAGGACCCACCTACGAGCAGTACTTC | CSVGPTYEQYF